One T cell receptor beta chain is described in this entry. In the original analysis: Nucleated cell counts were estimated from reference gene primer amplification. Only in-frame clones appear in the TCRdb table, and some are missing; sequencing was by immunoSEQ multiplex PCR. D and trimming come from the DNA, and the V and J calls and clone size come from that table. This table holds fewer than 250,000 clones, roughly four fifths found once. This specimen comes from a study of blood T cell repertoires in COVID-19. The germline gives CDR1 LNHDA, CDR2 SQIVND (reference sequence). CDR3 length equals 16 residues. V was pared by 5 bases and J by 5 bases, with 5 bases of the junction left unmatched.

This rearrangement joins TRBV19 to TRBJ2-1, with TRBD2 matching 14 bases. The receptor was isolated from a woman aged 40-49 years with acute or convalescent COVID-19. The sample consisted of peripheral blood. The CDR3 DNA sequence: TGTGCCAGTAGTTCTCGGGGACTAGCGGGAGACAATGAGCAGTTCTTC. It specifies CASSSRGLAGDNEQFF.